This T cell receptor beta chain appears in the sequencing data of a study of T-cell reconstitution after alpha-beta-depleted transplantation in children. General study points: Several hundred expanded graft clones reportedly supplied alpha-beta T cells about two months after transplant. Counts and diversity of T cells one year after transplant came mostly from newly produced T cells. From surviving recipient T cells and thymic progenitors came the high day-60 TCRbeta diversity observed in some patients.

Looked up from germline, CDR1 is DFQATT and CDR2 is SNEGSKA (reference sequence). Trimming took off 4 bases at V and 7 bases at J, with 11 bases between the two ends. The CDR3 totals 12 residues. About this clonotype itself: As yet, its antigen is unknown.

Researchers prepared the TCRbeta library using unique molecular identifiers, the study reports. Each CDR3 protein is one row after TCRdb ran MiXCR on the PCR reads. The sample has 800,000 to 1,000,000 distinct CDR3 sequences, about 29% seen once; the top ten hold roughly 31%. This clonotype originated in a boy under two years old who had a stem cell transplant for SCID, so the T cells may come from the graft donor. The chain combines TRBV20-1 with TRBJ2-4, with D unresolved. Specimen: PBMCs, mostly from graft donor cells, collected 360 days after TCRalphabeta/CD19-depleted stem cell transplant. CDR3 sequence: CSATERWNIQYF. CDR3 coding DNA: TGCAGTGCTACGGAAAGATGGAACATTCAGTACTTC.